A single sample gave rise to the 27 T cell receptor beta chains below, sequenced in a study of T cells after yellow fever vaccination. TCRdb re-analysed the 5' RACE reads in MiXCR, keeping a single row per CDR3 protein. The data hold about 240,000 distinct CDR3 sequences, with about 7% observed a single time. Material: CD4+ T cells sorted from PBMCs, obtained 15 days after the yellow fever booster vaccination. These receptor sequences come from a man in his thirties or forties who received the YFV17D yellow fever vaccine.

This clonotype was recorded at least ten times. The rearrangement joins TRBV29-1 to TRBJ1-1, with D perhaps TRBD1 (6 bases). V dropped 1 base and J dropped 5 bases, with 14 bases sitting between them. CDR1 SQVTM and CDR2 ANQGSEA come from the germline V gene. The length of the CDR3 is 14 residues. As DNA, the CDR3 is TGCAGCGTTGAAGTTACGGGGGGCTGGACTGAAGCTTTCTTT. Translation: CSVEVTGGWTEAFF.

The chain joins TRBV18 to TRBJ2-2; 12 bases align to TRBD2. CDR1 is KGHSH and CDR2 is LQKENI in the germline V gene. V trimming: 2 bases; J trimming: 3 bases; junction bases outside the gene matches: 4. The CDR3 runs to 17 residues. The CDR3 sequence: CASSPWTSGTDTGELFF. In DNA, the CDR3 is TGTGCCAGCTCACCATGGACTAGCGGGACGGACACCGGGGAGCTGTTTTTT.

The gene calls are TRBV27 and TRBJ2-3; 10 nucleotides match TRBD2. The CDR3 is 17 amino acids. V was pared by 4 bases and J by 2 bases, with 9 bases of the junction left unmatched. Germline V CDR1 and CDR2: MNHEY, SMNVEV (reference sequence). The CDR3 protein is CASSSRLAGLDTDTQYF. Written as DNA, the CDR3 is TGTGCCAGCAGTTCCAGACTAGCGGGTCTTGACACAGATACGCAGTATTTT.

The rearrangement links TRBV5-5 to TRBJ1-1; TRBD1 might be the D (5 bases). Trimming took 5 bases from V and 4 from J, leaving 15 bases between them. This CDR3 comprises 14 residues. Per the germline V gene, CDR1 is SGHKS and CDR2 is YYEKEE (reference sequence). CDR3 region: CASSNPGGSTEAFF. The CDR3 DNA reads TGTGCCAGCAGTAACCCTGGGGGGAGCACTGAAGCTTTCTTT.

This clonotype was seen many times. The CDR3 DNA follows: TGTGCCACCAGTGAAAATAACGACGGCCTAAAAGAGGAAAAACTGTTTTTT. Protein product: CATSENNDGLKEEKLFF. The J gene is TRBJ1-4, the V gene TRBV24-1; D uncertain. Trimming left V 4 bases short and J 8 bases short, with 22 bases between. The CDR3 length is 17 residues. Germline V gives CDR1 KGHDR, CDR2 SFDVKD.

To note about this clonotype: The junction differs from germline at one of its ends, possibly a read error. V and J are TRBV10-2 and TRBJ2-4, with TRBD2 identical over 9 bases. Per germline, CDR1 WSHSY and CDR2 SAAADI. The CDR3 extends over 12 amino acids. The CDR3 coding sequence is TGCGCCAGCACGACCGCGGGAGGGGGCGCGCACTTC. Translated, it gives CASTTAGGGAHF.

The chain links TRBV20-1 to TRBJ2-3; D is perhaps TRBD1 (5 bases). V was shortened by 4 bases and J by 2 bases, with 13 bases between the two germline ends. CDR1 and CDR2 (germline): DFQATT, SNEGSKA (reference sequence). The CDR3 spans 14 residues. CDR3 DNA sequence: TGCAGTGCTATCAAGGGGAAAACCACAGATACGCAGTATTTT. Translation gives CSAIKGKTTDTQYF.

The chain uses TRBV18 and TRBJ1-1; 7 nucleotides align to TRBD1. The CDR3 covers 12 residues. CDR1 is KGHSH, CDR2 LQKENI, per germline. V was clipped by 9 bases and J by 4 bases; unmatched bases: 5. The CDR3 coding sequence is TGTGCCAGTACAGGGGAAACCACTGAAGCTTTCTTT. Its translation is CASTGETTEAFF.

The table lists this clonotype with a few counts. This chain links TRBV12-3 or TRBV12-4 with TRBJ2-7, with D perhaps matching TRBD2 (7 bases). CDR3 size: 14 residues. The V end was cut by 5 bases, the J end by 5 bases, with 16 bases between. The CDR3: CASSRGGVRDEQYF. In DNA form, the CDR3 reads TGTGCCAGCAGTCGAGGGGGGGTCAGGGACGAGCAGTACTTC.

In its sample, this clonotype was seen many times. This chain joins TRBV7-9 and TRBJ1-1, with D maybe TRBD1 (6 bases). The CDR3 length is 13 residues. V dropped 11 bases and J dropped 1 base, with 14 bases sitting between them. Germline V gives CDR1 SEHNR, CDR2 FQNEAQ (reference sequence). The CDR3: CALQLDRNTEAFF. The CDR3 DNA follows: TGTGCCCTCCAACTGGACAGGAACACTGAAGCTTTCTTT. The full variable domain, its missing parts supplied by reference TRBV7-9 and TRBJ1-1, is DTGVSQNPRHKITKRGQNVTFRCDPISEHNRLYWYRQTLGQGPEFLTYFQNEAQLEKSRLLSDRFSAERPKGSFSTLEIQRTEQGDSAMYLCALQLDRNTEAFFGQGTRLTVV.

This clonotype was seen ten or more times. The CDR3 DNA follows: TGTGCCAGCAGAGGTCCCCGGGACAGGGGGGGCGAGCAGTACTTC. Translating gives CASRGPRDRGGEQYF. The chain uses TRBV28 and TRBJ2-7; 11 nucleotides align to TRBD1. Unmatched junction bases numbered 10, after V lost 6 bases and J lost 6 bases. This CDR3 is built from 15 residues. The germline gives CDR1 MDHEN, CDR2 SYDVKM.

This clonotype was observed many times. The chain combines TRBV5-1 with TRBJ2-5; 7 nucleotides agree with TRBD2. J was trimmed by 0 bases and V by 4 bases; bases with no gene match: 0. This CDR3 has 13 residues. Germline assignment: CDR1 SGHRS and CDR2 YFSETQ. CDR3 amino acids: CASSGGDQETQYF. CDR3 sequence (DNA): TGCGCCAGCAGCGGGGGGGACCAAGAGACCCAGTACTTC.

This clonotype was seen a few times. The chain combines TRBV20-1 with TRBJ2-7, with 10 nucleotides matching TRBD2. CDR1 and CDR2 (germline): DFQATT, SNEGSKA (reference sequence). With 5 bases clipped from V and 7 bases from J, the junction kept 20 bases outside the gene matches. This CDR3 region has 17 residues. In nucleotides, the CDR3 is TGCAGTGCTCCTCTTGGGGGTCTAGCGGGAGTAAGAGGGGAGCAGTACTTC. Its protein product is CSAPLGGLAGVRGEQYF.

The chain links TRBV5-1 to TRBJ2-1, with 8 bases lining up with TRBD2. Germline assignment: CDR1 SGHRS and CDR2 YFSETQ. Trimming removed 4 bases from V and 4 bases from J; junction bases left unmatched: 13. The CDR3 loop spans 17 amino acids. In nucleotides, the CDR3 is TGCGCCAGCAGCCTACTTACCACTAGCGGATTATACAATGAGCAGTTCTTC. Residues: CASSLLTTSGLYNEQFF.

This clonotype was detected only a few times. The V call is TRBV27, the J call TRBJ2-7, with D possibly TRBD1 on 5 matching bases. Germline CDR1 is MNHEY and CDR2 is SMNVEV (reference sequence). CDR3 length equals 13 residues. V was trimmed by 6 bases and J by 1 base, leaving 10 bases between them. The CDR3 region is CASRFQGSYEQYF. The CDR3 bases are TGTGCCAGCAGGTTTCAGGGTTCCTACGAGCAGTACTTC.

This clonotype was seen more than once but under ten times. CDR3 amino acids: CATSDEDRGDYNEQFF. CDR3 bases: TGTGCCACCAGTGATGAAGACAGGGGTGACTACAATGAGCAGTTCTTC. The chain carries TRBV24-1 and TRBJ2-1; TRBD1 aligns across 8 bases. The CDR3 totals 16 residues. The V segment lost 3 bases and the J segment 3 bases; nucleotides outside the gene matches: 6. Per germline, CDR1 KGHDR and CDR2 SFDVKD.

There are a few counts of this clonotype. The V and J genes are TRBV11-2 and TRBJ2-3; D not resolved. Per the germline V gene, CDR1 is SGHAT and CDR2 is FQNNGV. This CDR3 is 13 amino acids long. Trimming shortened V by 5 bases and J by 5 bases, and 11 bases separated the two germline ends. The CDR3 loop reads CASSTGPRDTQYF. The CDR3 nucleotides read TGTGCCAGCAGCACCGGGCCCCGAGATACGCAGTATTTT.

The chain uses TRBV7-2 and TRBJ2-3; D unresolved. From germline, CDR1 is SGHTA and CDR2 FQGNSA. Deletions cut 5 bases from V and 5 bases from J, with 8 bases between. The CDR3 extends over 12 amino acids. CDR3 sequence (DNA): TGTGCCAGCAGCACAGAATTAGATACGCAGTATTTT. This gives the protein CASSTELDTQYF. The full variable domain, its missing parts supplied by reference TRBV7-2 and TRBJ2-3, is GAGVSQSPSNKVTEKGKDVELRCDPISGHTALYWYRQSLGQGLEFLIYFQGNSAPDKSGLPSDRFSAERTGGSVSTLTIQRTQQEDSAVYLCASSTELDTQYFGPGTRLTVL.

This sequence joins TRBV12-3 or TRBV12-4 and TRBJ2-1; D is possibly TRBD2 (6 bases). Between the trimmed V and J ends, which lost 3 bases and 7 bases, there was a span of 16 bases. The CDR3 is 15 amino acids. CDR3 nucleotides: TGTGCCAGCAGTTTGTCACTAGCCGACGGGAATGAGCAGTTCTTC. Amino acids: CASSLSLADGNEQFF.

The chain links TRBV7-2 to TRBJ2-7, with D perhaps assigned TRBD1 or TRBD2 (5 bases each). V lost 3 bases to trimming and J lost 9 bases, with 21 bases between them. Germline V gene data show CDR1 as SGHTA and CDR2 as FQGNSA. There are 15 residues in the CDR3. CDR3 coding DNA: TGTGCCAGCAGCTTTCCACCGGGACGAGGGGTTTCGCAGTACTTC. It specifies CASSFPPGRGVSQYF.

This clonotype was detected a few times. The genes are TRBV5-1 and TRBJ2-7, with D unclear. Trimming removed 4 bases from V and 3 bases from J, with 14 bases in between. Germline assignment: CDR1 SGHRS and CDR2 YFSETQ. There are 14 residues in the CDR3. The CDR3 here is CASSESTRGYEQYF. CDR3 bases: TGCGCCAGCAGCGAGAGCACCCGCGGCTACGAGCAGTACTTC.

The chain recombines TRBV10-3 with TRBJ2-5; tentatively, D is TRBD2 (7 bases). The CDR3 extends over 16 amino acids. CDR1 and CDR2 from the germline V gene are ENHRY and SYGVKD. The V gene lost 8 bases and the J gene lost 1 base, with 20 bases spanning the gap. The CDR3 coding sequence is TGTGCCATCTCTTCCCTAGGGGGAGGGAGCCAAGAGACCCAGTACTTC. Translated, it gives CAISSLGGGSQETQYF.

The chain recombines TRBV20-1 with TRBJ2-1; D is possibly TRBD1 or TRBD2 (7 bases each). This CDR3 region has 11 residues. The germline V gene has CDR1 DFQATT and CDR2 SNEGSKA (reference sequence). V was shortened by 6 bases and J by 6 bases, with 9 bases between the two germline ends. The CDR3, as DNA: TGCAGTGCCAGGGGGGGCAATGAGCAGTTCTTC. This encodes CSARGGNEQFF.

Worth noting for this clonotype: A much more abundant neighbour one base away suggests this may be a read error. The chain is built from TRBV4-3 and TRBJ2-3, with D possibly TRBD2 on 6 matching bases. The CDR3 is made up of 14 amino acids. The germline gives CDR1 LGHNA, CDR2 YSLEER. The CDR3 is CASSSRPGVDMQYF. CDR3 coding DNA: TGCGCCAGCAGCTCTCGACCGGGGGTGGATATGCAGTATTTT.

This chain connects TRBV6-1 to TRBJ2-7; 9 positions match TRBD2. The germline gives CDR1 MNHNS, CDR2 SASEGT. The V gene end was trimmed by 9 bases and the J gene end by 0 bases; junction bases not matched to a gene: 6. This CDR3 has 14 amino acids. Here the CDR3 DNA reads TGTGCCAGTACCCCTAGCGGGGTCTCCTACGAGCAGTACTTC. This gives the protein CASTPSGVSYEQYF.

This clonotype came up a few times. CDR3 sequence (DNA): TGTGCCAGCAGCTCAGGGTCCCTTAATGAAAAACTGTTTTTT. It codes for CASSSGSLNEKLFF. J is TRBJ1-4 and V is TRBV5-6; a weak D match, TRBD1 (5 bases). CDR1 SGHDT and CDR2 YYEEEE come from the germline V gene. With 3 bases removed from V and 4 bases from J, the gap between germline ends came to 10 bases. This CDR3 spans 14 amino acids.

The rearrangement uses TRBV20-1 and TRBJ2-1; no clear D. V lost 2 bases to trimming and J lost 7 bases, with 12 bases between them. CDR3 size: 13 residues. Germline loops: CDR1 DFQATT, CDR2 SNEGSKA (reference sequence). The CDR3 region is CSARSSGRNEQFF. CDR3 sequence (DNA): TGCAGTGCTAGAAGTTCTGGTAGGAATGAGCAGTTCTTC.